The 12 T cell receptor beta chains reported below all come from one sample, sequenced in a study of type 1 and type 2 diabetes patients. PCR was run on genomic DNA. Multiplex PCR with 30 forward and 13 reverse primers amplified the TCR beta CDR3. TCRdb re-analysed the multiplex PCR reads in MiXCR, keeping a single row per CDR3 protein. The table shows some 250,000 distinct CDR3 sequences, with around 47% occurring only once. Sequencing used peripheral blood mononuclear cells (PBMCs). These receptors originate from a young man with type 2 diabetes.

In its sample, this clonotype was seen a few times. This chain links TRBV7-9 with TRBJ1-2, with TRBD1 identical over 7 bases. Germline CDR1 reads SEHNR; CDR2 reads FQNEAQ (reference sequence). The CDR3 totals 15 residues. V shed 3 bases, J shed 4 bases, and the junction held 8 bases outside the gene matches. The CDR3: CASSLGEGARYGYTF. CDR3 nucleotide sequence: TGTGCCAGCAGCTTGGGAGAGGGGGCGCGCTATGGCTACACCTTC. Full variable domain (outside the CDR3, taken from reference TRBV7-9 and TRBJ1-2): DTGVSQNPRHKITKRGQNVTFRCDPISEHNRLYWYRQTLGQGPEFLTYFQNEAQLEKSRLLSDRFSAERPKGSFSTLEIQRTEQGDSAMYLCASSLGEGARYGYTFGSGTRLTVV.

The chain recombines TRBV30 with TRBJ2-2, with TRBD1 matching 7 bases. The CDR3 runs to 17 residues. The V segment lost 4 bases and the J segment 3 bases; nucleotides outside the gene matches: 14. Per germline, CDR1 GTSNPN and CDR2 SVGIG (reference sequence). CDR3 DNA: TGTGCCTGGACCCAGGCGCGGGCCAGGGGGTACACCGGGGAGCTGTTTTTT. It yields the protein CAWTQARARGYTGELFF.

The rearrangement joins TRBV2 to TRBJ1-4; D is undetermined. Trimming took off 7 bases at V and 8 bases at J, with 20 bases between the two ends. The germline gives CDR1 SNHLY, CDR2 FYNNEI. The CDR3 is made up of 15 amino acids. The CDR3 loop reads CASTPEREMWEKLFF. DNA for the CDR3: TGTGCCAGCACCCCCGAGAGGGAGATGTGGGAAAAACTGTTTTTT.

As regards this clonotype: At one boundary the junction diverges from the germline segment, which might be a read error. CDR3 nucleotides: TGTGCCACCAGTGATTCGGAGGGCAATGAGCAGTTCTTC. Its protein is CATSDSEGNEQFF. The chain is built from TRBV10-3 and TRBJ2-1; D possibly corresponds to TRBD2 (6 bases). In germline, CDR1 is ENHRY, CDR2 SYGVKD. This CDR3 has 13 amino acids.

This clonotype showed up just a few times. This sequence joins TRBV27 and TRBJ2-7, with D maybe TRBD2 (6 bases). V was pared by 8 bases and J by 3 bases, with 14 bases between. Germline CDR1 MNHEY, CDR2 SMNVEV (reference sequence). The CDR3 sequence is 13 residues long. The CDR3 region is CASSGLDNYEQYF. The DNA for the CDR3 is TGTGCCAGCTCGGGACTGGATAACTACGAGCAGTACTTC.

The V call is TRBV4-3, the J call TRBJ2-7; 8 bases line up with TRBD1. The germline gives CDR1 LGHNA, CDR2 YSLEER. This CDR3 spans 16 amino acids. Unmatched junction bases numbered 7, after V lost 2 bases and J lost 1 base. CDR3 protein: CASSQLVQGVSYEQYF. DNA for the CDR3: TGCGCCAGCAGCCAATTGGTACAGGGGGTATCCTACGAGCAGTACTTC.

The V call is TRBV5-1, the J call TRBJ1-2, with D maybe TRBD1 (5 bases). V lost 4 bases and J lost 2, with 9 bases in between. The CDR3 is 13 residues long. CDR1 and CDR2 from the germline V gene are SGHRS and YFSETQ. The CDR3 is CASSPGTNYGYTF. Written as DNA, the CDR3 is TGCGCCAGCAGCCCCGGGACGAACTATGGCTACACCTTC.

This clonotype was seen a single time. This chain links TRBV5-1 with TRBJ2-2, with a possible D match to TRBD1 (5 bases). The germline V and J ends were trimmed by 1 base and 0 bases, with 22 bases remaining between them. The germline V gene has CDR1 SGHRS and CDR2 YFSETQ. The CDR3 covers 20 residues. CDR3 sequence (DNA): TGCGCCAGCAGCTTGCTTATGATGCTGGGGCAGCTAGCGAACACCGGGGAGCTGTTTTTT. Encoded protein: CASSLLMMLGQLANTGELFF.

A few counts support this clonotype. The chain joins TRBV20-1 to TRBJ2-2; the D gene is possibly TRBD1 (6 bases). CDR1 is DFQATT and CDR2 is SNEGSKA in the germline V gene (reference sequence). V lost 6 bases and J 5 bases, leaving 16 bases between the germline ends. The CDR3 spans 14 residues. The CDR3 is CSANRVGQTGELFF. CDR3 nucleotides: TGCAGTGCAAACAGGGTCGGCCAGACCGGGGAGCTGTTTTTT.

The chain is built from TRBV30 and TRBJ2-7; D not certain. The CDR3 length is 13 residues. V lost 2 bases and J lost 1, with 9 bases in between. Germline V gives CDR1 GTSNPN, CDR2 SVGIG (reference sequence). CDR3 coding DNA: TGTGCCTGGAGTCCAGGAAAGTCCTACGAGCAGTACTTC. It codes for CAWSPGKSYEQYF.

Ten or more counts support this clonotype. The V gene is TRBV15, the J gene TRBJ1-2; no reliable D call. The CDR3 contains 14 residues. The V end was cut by 0 bases, the J end by 5 bases, with 10 bases between. In germline, CDR1 is LNHNV, CDR2 YYDKDF (reference sequence). The CDR3 spells CATSRDRGRYGYTF. The CDR3 coding sequence is TGTGCCACCAGCAGAGATCGCGGACGGTATGGCTACACCTTC.

This clonotype was counted a few times. J is TRBJ2-2 and V is TRBV5-1; perhaps TRBD1 as D (5 bases). Germline V lookup: CDR1 SGHRS, CDR2 YFSETQ. The CDR3 is made up of 15 amino acids. The V and J ends lost 6 bases and 4 bases respectively, with 16 bases between them. The CDR3 nucleotides are TGCGCCAGCATTCGCGGACAAGACTTCACCGGGGAGCTGTTTTTT. Residues: CASIRGQDFTGELFF.